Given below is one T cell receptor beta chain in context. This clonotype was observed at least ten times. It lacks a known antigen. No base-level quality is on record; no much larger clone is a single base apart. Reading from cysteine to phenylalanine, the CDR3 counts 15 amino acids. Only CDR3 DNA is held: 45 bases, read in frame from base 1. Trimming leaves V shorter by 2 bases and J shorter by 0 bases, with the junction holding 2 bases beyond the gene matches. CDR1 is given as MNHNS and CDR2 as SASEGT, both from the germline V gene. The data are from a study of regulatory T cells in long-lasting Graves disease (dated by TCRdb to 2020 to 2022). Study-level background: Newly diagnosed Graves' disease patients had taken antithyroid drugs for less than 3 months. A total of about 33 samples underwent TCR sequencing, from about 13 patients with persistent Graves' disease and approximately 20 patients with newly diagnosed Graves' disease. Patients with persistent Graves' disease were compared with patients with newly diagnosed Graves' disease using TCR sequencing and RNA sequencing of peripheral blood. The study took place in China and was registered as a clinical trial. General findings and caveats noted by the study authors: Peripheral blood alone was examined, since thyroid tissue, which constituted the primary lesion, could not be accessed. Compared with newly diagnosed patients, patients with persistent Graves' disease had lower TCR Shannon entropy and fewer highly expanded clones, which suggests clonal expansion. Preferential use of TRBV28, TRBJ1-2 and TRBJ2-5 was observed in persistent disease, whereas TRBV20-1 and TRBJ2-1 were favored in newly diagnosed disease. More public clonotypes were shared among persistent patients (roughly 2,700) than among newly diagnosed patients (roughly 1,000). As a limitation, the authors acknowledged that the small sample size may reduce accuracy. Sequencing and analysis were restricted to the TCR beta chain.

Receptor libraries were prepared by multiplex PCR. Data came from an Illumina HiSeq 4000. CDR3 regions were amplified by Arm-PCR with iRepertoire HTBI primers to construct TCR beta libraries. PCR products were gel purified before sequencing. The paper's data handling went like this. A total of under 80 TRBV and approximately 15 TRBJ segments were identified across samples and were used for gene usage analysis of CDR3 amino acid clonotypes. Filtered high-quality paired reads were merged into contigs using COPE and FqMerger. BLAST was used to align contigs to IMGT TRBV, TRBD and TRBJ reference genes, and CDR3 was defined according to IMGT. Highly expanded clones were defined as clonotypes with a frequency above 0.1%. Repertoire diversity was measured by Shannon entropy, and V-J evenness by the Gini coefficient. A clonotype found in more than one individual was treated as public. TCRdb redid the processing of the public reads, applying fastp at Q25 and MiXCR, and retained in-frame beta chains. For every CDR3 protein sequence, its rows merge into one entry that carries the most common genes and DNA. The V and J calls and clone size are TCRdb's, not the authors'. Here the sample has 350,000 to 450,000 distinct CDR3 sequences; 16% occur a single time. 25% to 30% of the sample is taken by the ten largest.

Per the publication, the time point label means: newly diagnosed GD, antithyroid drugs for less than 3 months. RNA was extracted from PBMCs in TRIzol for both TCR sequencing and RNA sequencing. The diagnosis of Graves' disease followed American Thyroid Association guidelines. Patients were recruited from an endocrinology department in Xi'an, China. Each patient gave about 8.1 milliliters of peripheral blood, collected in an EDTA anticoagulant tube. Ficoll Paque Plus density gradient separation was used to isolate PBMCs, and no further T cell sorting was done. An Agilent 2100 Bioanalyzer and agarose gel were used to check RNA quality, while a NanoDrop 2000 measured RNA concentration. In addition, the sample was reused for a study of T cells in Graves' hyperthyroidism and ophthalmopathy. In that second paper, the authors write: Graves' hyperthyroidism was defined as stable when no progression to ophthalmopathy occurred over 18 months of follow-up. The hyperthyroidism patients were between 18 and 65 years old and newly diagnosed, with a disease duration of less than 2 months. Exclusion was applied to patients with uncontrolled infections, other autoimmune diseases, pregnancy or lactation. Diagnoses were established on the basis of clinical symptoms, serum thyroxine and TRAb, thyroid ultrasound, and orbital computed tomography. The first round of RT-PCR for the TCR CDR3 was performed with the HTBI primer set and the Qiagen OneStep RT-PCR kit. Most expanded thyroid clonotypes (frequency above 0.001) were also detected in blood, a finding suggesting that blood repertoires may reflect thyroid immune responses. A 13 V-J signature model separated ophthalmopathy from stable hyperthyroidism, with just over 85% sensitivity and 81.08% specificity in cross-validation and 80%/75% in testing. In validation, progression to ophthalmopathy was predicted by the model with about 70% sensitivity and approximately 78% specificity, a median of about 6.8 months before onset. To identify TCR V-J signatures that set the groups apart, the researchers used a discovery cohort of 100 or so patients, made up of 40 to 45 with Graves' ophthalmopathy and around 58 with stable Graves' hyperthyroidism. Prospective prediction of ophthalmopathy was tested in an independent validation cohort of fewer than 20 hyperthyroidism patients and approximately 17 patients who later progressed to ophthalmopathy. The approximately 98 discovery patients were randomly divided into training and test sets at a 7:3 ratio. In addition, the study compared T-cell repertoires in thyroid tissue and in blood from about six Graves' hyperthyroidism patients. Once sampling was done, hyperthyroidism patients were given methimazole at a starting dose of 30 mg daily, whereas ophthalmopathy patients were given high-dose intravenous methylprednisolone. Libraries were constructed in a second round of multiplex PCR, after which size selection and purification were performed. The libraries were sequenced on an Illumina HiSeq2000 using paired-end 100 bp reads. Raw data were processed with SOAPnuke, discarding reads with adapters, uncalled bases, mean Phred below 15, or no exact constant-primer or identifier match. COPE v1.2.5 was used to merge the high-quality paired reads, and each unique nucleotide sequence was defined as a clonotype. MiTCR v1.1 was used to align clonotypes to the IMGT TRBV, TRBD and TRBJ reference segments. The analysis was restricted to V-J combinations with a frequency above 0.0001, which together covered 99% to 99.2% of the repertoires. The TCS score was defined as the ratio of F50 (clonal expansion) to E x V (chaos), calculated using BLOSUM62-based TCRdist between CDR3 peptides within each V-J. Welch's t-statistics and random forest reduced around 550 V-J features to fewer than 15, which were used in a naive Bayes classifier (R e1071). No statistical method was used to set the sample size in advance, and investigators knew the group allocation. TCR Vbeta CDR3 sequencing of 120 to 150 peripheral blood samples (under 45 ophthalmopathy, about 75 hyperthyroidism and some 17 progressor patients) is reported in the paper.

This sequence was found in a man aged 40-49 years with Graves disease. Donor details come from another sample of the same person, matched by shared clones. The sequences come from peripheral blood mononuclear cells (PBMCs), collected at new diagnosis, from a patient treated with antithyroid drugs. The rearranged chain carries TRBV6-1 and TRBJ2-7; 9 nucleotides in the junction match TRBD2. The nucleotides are TGTGCCAGCAGTGAACTAGCGGGGAGCTCCTACGAGCAGTACTTC. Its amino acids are CASSELAGSSYEQYF.